The 20 T cell receptor beta chains given below trace back to one sample, sequenced in a study of beta chain features in type 1 diabetes. Findings of the study overall: TCRB CDR3s from Type 1 diabetes patients were moderately but significantly shorter in all four CD4+ subsets.

The antigens of these receptors remain unknown. Expressed TCRB transcripts were sequenced because the isolated RNA had all been reverse transcribed beforehand. Repertoires were generated with immunoSEQ multiplex PCR, while TCRdb's copy carries only in-frame clones and drops some. The sample lists some 660,000 clones, 11% to 15% occurring once. Material for sequencing was naive CD4+ T cells from blood. Receptors originate from a man younger than 35 with type 1 diabetes.

This clone occurred a few times. The chain uses TRBV4-3 and TRBJ2-3; D is possibly TRBD2 (5 bases). Germline CDR1 is LGHNA and CDR2 is YSLEER. Trimming left V 3 bases short and J 2 bases short, with 9 bases between. CDR3 size: 14 residues. The chain's CDR3 is CASSQRVSTDTQYF. The CDR3 bases are TGCGCCAGCAGCCAGCGGGTCTCCACAGATACGCAGTATTTT.

This clone was recorded a few times. The CDR3: CASSRSGGAGQPQHF. The CDR3 nucleotides read TGCGCCAGCAGCCGTTCGGGGGGCGCAGGGCAGCCCCAGCATTTT. The gene calls are TRBV4-1 and TRBJ1-5, with D maybe TRBD1 (6 bases). The germline V gene encodes CDR1 MGHRA and CDR2 YSYEKL. The V and J ends lost 4 bases and 7 bases respectively, with 17 bases between them. CDR3 length equals 15 residues.

The rearrangement uses TRBV5-1 and TRBJ2-7; D might be TRBD2 (5 bases). Germline CDR1 SGHRS, CDR2 YFSETQ. V was shortened by 5 bases and J by 1 base, with 10 bases between the two germline ends. The CDR3 spans 13 residues. For the CDR3, the DNA is TGCGCCAGCAGGCAAGCGGATTCCTACGAGCAGTACTTC. Residues: CASRQADSYEQYF.

The chain combines TRBV4-3 with TRBJ2-7, with a weak D call TRBD2 (5 bases). CDR1 is LGHNA, CDR2 YSLEER, per germline. The V end was cut by 4 bases, the J end by 0 bases, with 10 bases between. The CDR3 sequence is 14 residues long. The chain's CDR3 is CASSPTGNSYEQYF. The DNA for the CDR3 is TGCGCCAGCAGCCCCACGGGGAACTCCTACGAGCAGTACTTC.

The chain joins TRBV6-5 to TRBJ2-7; 7 bases align to TRBD1. Germline trimming cut 8 bases from V and 2 bases from J; bases unmatched to any gene: 6. Germline CDR1 is MNHEY and CDR2 is SVGAGI. The CDR3 covers 13 residues. CDR3 sequence (DNA): TGTGCCAGCCGGGGACAGACCGCCTACGAGCAGTACTTC. Amino acids: CASRGQTAYEQYF.

This clone was counted only a few times. The chain combines TRBV7-3 with TRBJ2-1; TRBD1 aligns across 9 bases. The V segment lost 5 bases and the J segment 4 bases; nucleotides outside the gene matches: 3. Germline lookup yields CDR1 SGHTA and CDR2 FQGTGA. The CDR3 is 14 amino acids. CDR3 sequence (DNA): TGTGCCAGCAGCGAGGACAGGGGATACAATGAGCAGTTCTTC. Its protein is CASSEDRGYNEQFF.

This clone has more than one count but fewer than ten. The identical CDR3 is also encoded by other nucleotide sequences in the sample. The rearrangement joins TRBV9 to TRBJ2-7; tentatively, D is TRBD2 (6 bases). Germline V gene data show CDR1 as SGDLS and CDR2 as YYNGEE. This CDR3 region has 14 residues. Trimming pared 0 bases from V and 2 bases from J, leaving 9 bases between. The CDR3 DNA sequence: TGTGCCAGCAGCGTAGGGGGAGGTACCTACGAGCAGTACTTC. This sequence encodes CASSVGGGTYEQYF.

This clone was found a few times. The J gene is TRBJ1-5, the V gene TRBV28; no firm D call. The germline V and J ends were trimmed by 2 bases and 0 bases, with 5 bases remaining between them. Germline V gene data show CDR1 as MDHEN and CDR2 as SYDVKM. CDR3 length: 14 amino acids. CDR3 protein: CASSLMNSNQPQHF. CDR3 sequence (DNA): TGTGCCAGCAGTTTAATGAATAGCAATCAGCCCCAGCATTTT.

The J gene is TRBJ2-5, the V gene TRBV29-1; 7 bases are a match to TRBD1. The CDR3 consists of 15 residues. The germline V gene encodes CDR1 SQVTM and CDR2 ANQGSEA. After removal of 0 bases from V and 1 base from J, the junction contained 5 bases not matched to a gene. The CDR3 DNA reads as TGCAGCGTTGAAGATCCAGGGACAGCCCAAGAGACCCAGTACTTC. Amino acids: CSVEDPGTAQETQYF. Full variable domain (missing parts from reference TRBV29-1 and TRBJ2-5): SAVISQKPSRDICQRGTSLTIQCQVDSQVTMMFWYRQQPGQSLTLIATANQGSEATYESGFVIDKFPISRPNLTFSTLTVSNMSPEDSSIYLCSVEDPGTAQETQYFGPGTRLLVL.

The sample holds many counts of this clone. This specimen includes other DNA sequences encoding the same CDR3. V and J are TRBV5-1 and TRBJ2-3, with no clear D. V dropped 0 bases and J dropped 4 bases, with 3 bases sitting between them. CDR3 length: 12 amino acids. Germline loops: CDR1 SGHRS, CDR2 YFSETQ. The CDR3 sequence is CASSLEADTQYF. CDR3 nucleotides: TGCGCCAGCAGCTTGGAGGCAGATACGCAGTATTTT.

This rearrangement joins TRBV21-1 to TRBJ2-7. TRBV21-1 is an annotated pseudogene. The CDR3 spans 15 residues. The CDR3 nucleotides read TGTGCCAGCAGGACCGGGACGACCATTCCCTACGAGCAGTACTTC. Its protein is CASRTGTTIPYEQYF.

This clone has just a few counts. The V call is TRBV9, the J call TRBJ2-7, with D possibly being TRBD1 (6 bases). The CDR3 has 15 residues. The ends were cut back, 0 bases at V and 1 base at J, with 11 bases in the middle. Germline CDR1 is SGDLS and CDR2 is YYNGEE. CDR3 DNA: TGTGCCAGCAGCGTAGGGACAGATCTGTCCTACGAGCAGTACTTC. Amino acid sequence: CASSVGTDLSYEQYF.

The genes are TRBV7-2 and TRBJ2-7, with D possibly matching TRBD1 (7 bases). V was pared by 1 base and J by 0 bases, with 13 bases between. The CDR3 loop spans 16 amino acids. Per the germline V gene, CDR1 is SGHTA and CDR2 is FQGNSA. In DNA form, the CDR3 reads TGTGCCAGCAGCTTAGGCGGGACAGTGAGCTCCTACGAGCAGTACTTC. This translates into CASSLGGTVSSYEQYF.

This clone was seen more than once but under ten times. This chain links TRBV7-9 with TRBJ1-2, with D possibly being TRBD1 (5 bases). V gave up 6 bases and J gave up 7 bases, with 15 bases separating them. The CDR3 runs to 13 residues. CDR1 and CDR2 from the germline V gene are SEHNR and FQNEAQ (reference sequence). The CDR3 region has the DNA TGTGCCAGCAGTCCGGACAATGTGGGTGGCTACACCTTC. Amino acids: CASSPDNVGGYTF.

This clone occurred a few times. The chain joins TRBV5-1 to TRBJ2-6; possibly TRBD1 for D (5 bases). V lost 4 bases and J lost 0, with 14 bases in between. Germline CDR1 SGHRS, CDR2 YFSETQ. The CDR3 loop spans 17 amino acids. The CDR3 is CASSLRQSSSGANVLTF. For the CDR3, the DNA is TGCGCCAGCAGCCTCAGACAGTCTAGCTCTGGGGCCAACGTCCTGACTTTC.

This clone was counted a few times. The identical CDR3 is also encoded by other nucleotide sequences in the sample. This rearrangement joins TRBV18 to TRBJ2-5; D remains unclear. Trimming took off 6 bases at V and 8 bases at J, with 13 bases between the two ends. The CDR3 consists of 12 residues. Germline-derived CDR1 and CDR2 are KGHSH and LQKENI. The CDR3 DNA sequence: TGTGCCAGCTCTCCTGAAGAGGAAACCCAGTACTTC. It is translated as CASSPEEETQYF.

The rearrangement uses TRBV4-3 and TRBJ2-2; tentative D call: TRBD1 (6 bases). Germline values: CDR1 LGHNA, CDR2 YSLEER. This CDR3 comprises 16 residues. V shed 0 bases and J shed 9 bases, with 17 bases lying between them. The CDR3 nucleotides read TGCGCCAGCAGCCAAGATCATGCAGGGGAGCAAAGGGAGCTGTTTTTT. Its protein is CASSQDHAGEQRELFF.

The chain combines TRBV27 with TRBJ2-1; 8 bases are shared with TRBD1. Germline V lookup: CDR1 MNHEY, CDR2 SMNVEV (reference sequence). V lost 4 bases, J lost 9 bases, and 11 bases stayed unmatched. The CDR3 totals 15 residues. The CDR3 protein is CASSWTQGARGEQFF. CDR3 DNA sequence: TGTGCCAGCAGTTGGACGCAGGGGGCGAGGGGTGAGCAGTTCTTC.

This clone has more than one count but fewer than ten. The V and J genes are TRBV19 and TRBJ2-1; TRBD2 is a possible D gene (6 bases). V was clipped by 6 bases and J by 13 bases, with 19 bases between them. The CDR3 consists of 13 residues. Germline assignment: CDR1 LNHDA and CDR2 SQIVND (reference sequence). In DNA form, the CDR3 reads TGTGCCAGTAGAAGAACCGGGAGCCCGACCCAGTTCTTC. This codes for CASRRTGSPTQFF.

The chain is built from TRBV15 and TRBJ2-1, with no clear D. Looked up from germline, CDR1 is LNHNV and CDR2 is YYDKDF (reference sequence). With 2 bases removed from V and 1 base from J, the gap between germline ends came to 12 bases. The CDR3 runs to 16 residues. The DNA for the CDR3 is TGTGCCACCAGCAGAACCGTGATGGAGTCCTACAATGAGCAGTTCTTC. It is translated as CATSRTVMESYNEQFF.